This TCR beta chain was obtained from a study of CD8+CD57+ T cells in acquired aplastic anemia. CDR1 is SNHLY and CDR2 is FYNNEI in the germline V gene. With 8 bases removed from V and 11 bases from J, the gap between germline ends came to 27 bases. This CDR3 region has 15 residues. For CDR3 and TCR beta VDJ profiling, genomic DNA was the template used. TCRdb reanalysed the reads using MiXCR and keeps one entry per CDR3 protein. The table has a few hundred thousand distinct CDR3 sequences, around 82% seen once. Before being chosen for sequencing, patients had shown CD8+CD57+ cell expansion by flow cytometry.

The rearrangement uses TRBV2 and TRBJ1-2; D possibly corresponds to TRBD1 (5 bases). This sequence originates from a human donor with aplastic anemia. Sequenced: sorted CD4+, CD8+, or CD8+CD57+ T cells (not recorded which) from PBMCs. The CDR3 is CASGDAGTDTQYYTF. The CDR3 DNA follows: TGTGCCAGCGGGGACGCAGGCACAGATACGCAGTATTACACCTTC. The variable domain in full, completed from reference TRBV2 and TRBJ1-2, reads EPEVTQTPSHQVTQMGQEVILRCVPISNHLYFYWYRQILGQKVEFLVSFYNNEISEKSEIFDDQFSVERPDGSNFTLKIRSTKLEDSAMYFCASGDAGTDTQYYTFGSGTRLTVV.